The 20 T cell receptor beta chains below come from one sample, sequenced in a study of beta chain features in type 1 diabetes. Whole-study results and caveats: TCRB CDR3s were moderately but significantly shorter in Type 1 diabetes patients in all four CD4+ subsets.

No antigen has been assigned to these receptors. The study reverse transcribed the entire isolated RNA, so it sequenced expressed TCRB transcripts. Some clones are missing from TCRdb's copy, which holds only in-frame ones; the method was immunoSEQ multiplex PCR. Of some 240,000 clones in the sample, roughly 16% are singletons; the top ten hold approximately 0.086%. The specimen sequenced was naive CD4+ T cells from blood. The receptors shown here come from a man younger than 40 with type 1 diabetes.

The chain joins TRBV30 to TRBJ2-1; 7 bases fit TRBD2. The CDR3 has 13 residues. In germline, CDR1 is GTSNPN, CDR2 SVGIG (reference sequence). The trim removed 1 base at V and 8 bases at J, leaving 5 bases unmatched. The CDR3 nucleotides are TGTGCCTGGAGTGGGACTAGAATCTATGAGCAGTTCTTC. Protein sequence: CAWSGTRIYEQFF. The full variable domain, in which reference TRBV30 and TRBJ2-1 provide the parts outside the CDR3, is SQTIHQWPATLVQPVGSPLSLECTVEGTSNPNLYWYRQAAGRGLQLLFYSVGIGQISSEVPQNLSASRPQDRQFILSSKKLLLSDSGFYLCAWSGTRIYEQFFGPGTRLTVL.

The chain employs TRBV7-2 and TRBJ2-5; TRBD2 might be the D (6 bases). The V end lost 5 bases, the J end lost 5 bases, and 9 bases lay between the germline ends. Germline CDR1 SGHTA, CDR2 FQGNSA. The CDR3 is 12 residues long. The CDR3 nucleotides read TGTGCCAGCAGCCCACGGGGGGAGACCCAGTACTTC. This encodes CASSPRGETQYF.

In this sample, this clone turned up a few times. V gene TRBV5-1 combines with J gene TRBJ2-5; tentative D call: TRBD2 (6 bases). The CDR3 sequence is 15 residues long. The V gene's germline CDR1 is SGHRS and CDR2 YFSETQ. V gave up 4 bases and J gave up 2 bases, with 15 bases separating them. In DNA, the CDR3 is TGCGCCAGCAGCGTCATCCGGGGGACGCAAGAGACCCAGTACTTC. Residues: CASSVIRGTQETQYF. The complete variable domain, with remaining parts taken from reference TRBV5-1 and TRBJ2-5, reads KAGVTQTPRYLIKTRGQQVTLSCSPISGHRSVSWYQQTPGQGLQFLFEYFSETQRNKGNFPGRFSGRQFSNSRSEMNVSTLELGDSALYLCASSVIRGTQETQYFGPGTRLLVL.

Written as DNA, the CDR3 is TGTGCCAGCAGTTCAGGGGCCGCTCAGCCCCAGCATTTT. Translated: CASSSGAAQPQHF. The rearrangement links TRBV7-9 to TRBJ1-5, with D perhaps matching TRBD1 (6 bases). Germline CDR1 reads SEHNR; CDR2 reads FQNEAQ (reference sequence). The CDR3 totals 13 residues. Deletions cut 6 bases from V and 6 bases from J, with 12 bases between.

This clone was observed a few times. This chain uses TRBV29-1 with TRBJ1-4; 7 bases match TRBD1. Germline V CDR1 and CDR2: SQVTM, ANQGSEA. The CDR3 contains 14 residues. The V segment lost 7 bases and the J segment 7 bases; nucleotides outside the gene matches: 12. CDR3 loop: CSGDVTGTGEKLFF. The CDR3 DNA reads TGCAGCGGTGACGTGACAGGGACGGGTGAAAAACTGTTTTTT.

The J gene is TRBJ1-1, the V gene TRBV7-2; the D is unclear. The CDR3 contains 13 residues. V lost 5 bases and J lost 1, with 8 bases in between. Germline V gene sequence: CDR1 SGHTA, CDR2 FQGNSA. CDR3 amino acids: CASSGVGNTEAFF. The CDR3 nucleotides are TGTGCCAGCAGCGGGGTGGGGAACACTGAAGCTTTCTTT. Together with reference TRBV7-2 and TRBJ1-1, the CDR3 gives the full variable domain: GAGVSQSPSNKVTEKGKDVELRCDPISGHTALYWYRQSLGQGLEFLIYFQGNSAPDKSGLPSDRFSAERTGGSVSTLTIQRTQQEDSAVYLCASSGVGNTEAFFGQGTRLTVV.

This clone showed up just a few times. The chain joins TRBV7-2 to TRBJ2-5; D may correspond to TRBD1 or TRBD2 (5 bases each). V lost 3 bases, J lost 10 bases, and 12 bases lay in between. Germline CDR1 and CDR2: SGHTA and FQGNSA. The CDR3 has 12 amino acids. DNA of the CDR3: TGTGCCAGCAGCTTTCCAGGGACGGGCCAGTACTTC. Translating gives CASSFPGTGQYF.

This clone was found a few times. The chain uses TRBV4-2 and TRBJ2-1, with D maybe TRBD2 (7 bases). The CDR3 is made up of 15 amino acids. Trimming took off 4 bases at V and 5 bases at J, with 15 bases between the two ends. Germline assignment: CDR1 LGHNA and CDR2 YNFKEQ. CDR3 coding DNA: TGTGCCAGCAGCCCCCGGGGGGCACACCACAATGAGCAGTTCTTC. Its protein product is CASSPRGAHHNEQFF.

The chain has TRBV9 and TRBJ2-7, with D unresolved. Germline CDR1 SGDLS, CDR2 YYNGEE. V gave up 1 base and J gave up 2 bases, with 10 bases separating them. This CDR3 comprises 14 residues. CDR3 sequence reads: CASSVSGLTYEQYF. The CDR3 region has the DNA TGTGCCAGCAGCGTATCAGGATTAACCTACGAGCAGTACTTC. The whole variable domain, filled in from reference TRBV9 and TRBJ2-7, reads DSGVTQTPKHLITATGQRVTLRCSPRSGDLSVYWYQQSLDQGLQFLIQYYNGEERAKGNILERFSAQQFPDLHSELNLSSLELGDSALYFCASSVSGLTYEQYFGPGTRLTVT.

This clone was recorded a few times. This chain connects TRBV30 to TRBJ2-7; the D is unclear. This CDR3 region has 12 residues. V lost 2 bases and J lost 6, with 11 bases in between. Germline CDR1 is GTSNPN and CDR2 is SVGIG (reference sequence). The CDR3 loop is CAWSPPYGEQYF. In DNA form, the CDR3 reads TGTGCCTGGAGTCCCCCGTATGGCGAGCAGTACTTC. The full variable domain, with the rest looked up from reference TRBV30 and TRBJ2-7, is SQTIHQWPATLVQPVGSPLSLECTVEGTSNPNLYWYRQAAGRGLQLLFYSVGIGQISSEVPQNLSASRPQDRQFILSSKKLLLSDSGFYLCAWSPPYGEQYFGPGTRLTVT.

The V gene is TRBV9, the J gene TRBJ2-3, with a weak D call TRBD2 (5 bases). Germline V gives CDR1 SGDLS, CDR2 YYNGEE. This CDR3 comprises 12 residues. The ends were cut back, 4 bases at V and 6 bases at J, with 9 bases in the middle. This chain's CDR3 is CASSPTGDTQYF. DNA for the CDR3: TGTGCCAGCAGCCCCACGGGGGATACGCAGTATTTT.

This chain uses TRBV6-5 with TRBJ2-3; maybe TRBD2 (5 bases). From germline, CDR1 is MNHEY and CDR2 SVGAGI. V gave up 0 bases and J gave up 1 base, with 8 bases separating them. The CDR3 runs 15 residues. CDR3 in amino acids: CASSYSEGGTDTQYF. The CDR3 bases are TGTGCCAGCAGTTACTCCGAGGGTGGCACAGATACGCAGTATTTT.

J is TRBJ2-1 and V is TRBV23-1, with D possibly matching TRBD2 (6 bases). TRBV23-1 is labeled an ORF, and its function is uncertain. V dropped 2 bases and J dropped 0 bases, with 17 bases sitting between them. The CDR3 loop spans 18 amino acids. This chain's CDR3 is CASSQNRQAGGSYNEQFF. CDR3 coding DNA: TGCGCCAGCAGTCAAAATCGGCAGGCCGGGGGCTCCTACAATGAGCAGTTCTTC.

This clone was detected only a few times. The CDR3 sequence: CASSLGTVKETQYF. CDR3 bases: TGTGCCAGCAGCCTAGGGACAGTAAAAGAGACCCAGTACTTC. This chain joins TRBV11-2 and TRBJ2-5; TRBD1 matches at 7 bases. The CDR3 is 14 residues long. Trimming removed 5 bases from V and 3 bases from J; junction bases left unmatched: 6. Germline loops: CDR1 SGHAT, CDR2 FQNNGV.

The chain couples TRBV29-1 to TRBJ1-1; 10 bases align to TRBD1. The CDR3 spans 14 residues. V gave up 7 bases and J gave up 4 bases; unmatched junction bases: 9. Germline V gene data show CDR1 as SQVTM and CDR2 as ANQGSEA. This chain's CDR3 is CSGLDRGFSTEAFF. For the CDR3, the DNA is TGCAGCGGTCTGGACAGGGGGTTTAGCACTGAAGCTTTCTTT.

This chain connects TRBV6-5 to TRBJ2-1, with D possibly matching TRBD2 (5 bases). The V gene lost 0 bases and the J gene lost 9 bases, with 12 bases spanning the gap. Germline V gene lookup returns CDR1 MNHEY and CDR2 SVGAGI. The CDR3 runs to 14 residues. The CDR3 is CASSYSSRGGEQFF. The CDR3 DNA follows: TGTGCCAGCAGTTACTCAAGCCGGGGTGGTGAGCAGTTCTTC.

About this clone itself: The sample contains more than one DNA sequence encoding this CDR3. CDR3 DNA: TGTGCCAGCAGCTCCACAGATACGCAGTATTTT. Amino acids: CASSSTDTQYF. V gene TRBV7-2 combines with J gene TRBJ2-3; D remains ambiguous. Germline CDR1 reads SGHTA; CDR2 reads FQGNSA. The CDR3 is 11 residues long. V was trimmed by 4 bases and J by 2 bases, leaving 1 base between them.

This clone was seen a few times. This rearrangement joins TRBV7-9 to TRBJ2-3, with D perhaps matching TRBD1 or TRBD2 (6 bases each). Looked up from germline, CDR1 is SEHNR and CDR2 is FQNEAQ (reference sequence). V was pared by 5 bases and J by 3 bases, with 12 bases between. The CDR3 is made up of 14 amino acids. The CDR3 spells CASSLGGTTDTQYF. The DNA for the CDR3 is TGTGCCAGCAGCCTGGGGGGCACGACAGATACGCAGTATTTT.

This clone has a handful of counts. V usage is TRBV7-2 and J usage is TRBJ2-3, with unresolved D. This CDR3 comprises 15 residues. Trimming removed 5 bases from V and 4 bases from J, with 16 bases in between. Germline V gene sequence: CDR1 SGHTA, CDR2 FQGNSA. Here the CDR3 DNA reads TGTGCCAGCAGCACATACAGAGATGCATCAGATACGCAGTATTTT. Its translation is CASSTYRDASDTQYF.

This clone was recorded a few times. The V and J genes are TRBV29-1 and TRBJ2-2, with unresolved D. CDR1 and CDR2 from the germline V gene are SQVTM and ANQGSEA. Deletions cut 7 bases from V and 2 bases from J, with 17 bases between. CDR3 length: 15 amino acids. The chain's CDR3 is CSASRVSDNTGELFF. The CDR3 nucleotides read TGCAGCGCCTCCCGGGTTTCAGATAACACCGGGGAGCTGTTTTTT.